Listed here are 17 T cell receptor beta chains from one sample, sequenced in a study of blood T cell repertoires in COVID-19. Some clones are missing from TCRdb's copy, which holds only in-frame ones; the method was immunoSEQ multiplex PCR. The table records fewer than 250,000 clones, around 84% of them present only once. Sequences were obtained from peripheral blood. Every receptor here comes from an elderly woman with COVID-19, enrolled during active disease.

The gene calls are TRBV5-1 and TRBJ1-2; D is unresolved. The germline CDR1 and CDR2 sequences are SGHRS and YFSETQ. This CDR3 is 14 amino acids long. Trimming pared 0 bases from V and 3 bases from J, leaving 9 bases between. CDR3 in amino acids: CASSLDGQYYGYTF. The CDR3 bases are TGCGCCAGCAGCTTGGATGGGCAGTACTATGGCTACACCTTC. Variable domain in full (rest from reference TRBV5-1 and TRBJ1-2): KAGVTQTPRYLIKTRGQQVTLSCSPISGHRSVSWYQQTPGQGLQFLFEYFSETQRNKGNFPGRFSGRQFSNSRSEMNVSTLELGDSALYLCASSLDGQYYGYTFGSGTRLTVV.

The V call is TRBV6-5, the J call TRBJ2-7; 9 bases line up with TRBD2. Trimming took 7 bases from V and 4 from J; bases not matched to a gene: 5. The CDR3 has 13 residues. Germline V gene lookup returns CDR1 MNHEY and CDR2 SVGAGI. CDR3 bases: TGTGCCAGCAAGGAGACTAGCGGTTACGAGCAGTACTTC. It codes for CASKETSGYEQYF.

This chain connects TRBV2 to TRBJ1-1; the match to TRBD1 covers 8 bases. CDR1 SNHLY and CDR2 FYNNEI come from the germline V gene. After removal of 5 bases from V and 0 bases from J, the junction contained 5 bases not matched to a gene. There are 15 residues in the CDR3. In nucleotides, the CDR3 is TGTGCCAGCAGTCGGGACAGGCTCATGAACACTGAAGCTTTCTTT. It codes for CASSRDRLMNTEAFF.

The chain has TRBV5-4 and TRBJ2-1; 10 bases are shared with TRBD1. CDR1 SGHNT and CDR2 YYREEE come from the germline V gene (reference sequence). V shed 4 bases, J shed 7 bases, and the junction held 8 bases outside the gene matches. This CDR3 comprises 15 residues. DNA for the CDR3: TGTGCCAGCAGCCCCGGGGGACAGGGGTCGAATGAGCAGTTCTTC. It codes for CASSPGGQGSNEQFF.

The chain couples TRBV6-5 to TRBJ1-3; tentatively, D is TRBD1 (5 bases). CDR1 and CDR2 (germline): MNHEY, SVGAGI. Between the trimmed V and J ends, which lost 0 bases and 4 bases, there was a span of 13 bases. The CDR3 contains 16 residues. CDR3 nucleotides: TGTGCCAGCAGTTACTCGCCCCAGGGTTCGGGAAACACCATATATTTT. This sequence encodes CASSYSPQGSGNTIYF.

V usage is TRBV28 and J usage is TRBJ1-5, with D hard to call. V shed 2 bases and J shed 4 bases, with 15 bases lying between them. The CDR3 is 16 amino acids. The germline gives CDR1 MDHEN, CDR2 SYDVKM. The CDR3 region is CASSLIDTRENQPQHF. In nucleotides, the CDR3 is TGTGCCAGCAGTTTAATCGACACCCGTGAAAATCAGCCCCAGCATTTT.

The genes are TRBV7-8 and TRBJ2-2, with a tentative D call TRBD2 (7 bases). This CDR3 region has 14 residues. V lost 5 bases to trimming and J lost 6 bases, with 13 bases between them. The germline CDR1 and CDR2 sequences are SGHVS and FQNEAQ. This CDR3 is CASSIGGGAGELFF. The CDR3 bases are TGTGCCAGCAGCATAGGAGGGGGGGCCGGGGAGCTGTTTTTT.

This chain connects TRBV6-5 to TRBJ1-2; TRBD1 agrees at 10 bases. The CDR3 is 14 residues long. CDR1 is MNHEY, CDR2 SVGAGI, per germline. Trimming removed 5 bases from V and 3 bases from J; junction bases left unmatched: 3. The DNA for the CDR3 is TGTGCCAGCAGTCGCGGACAGGGGGACTATGGCTACACCTTC. This encodes CASSRGQGDYGYTF.

The V call is TRBV5-6, the J call TRBJ2-1; 9 positions agree with TRBD2. V was clipped by 4 bases and J by 6 bases; unmatched bases: 5. CDR1 SGHDT and CDR2 YYEEEE come from the germline V gene. CDR3 size: 14 residues. The CDR3 loop is CASSGRRGGNEQFF. The DNA for the CDR3 is TGTGCCAGCAGCGGGCGGCGGGGGGGCAATGAGCAGTTCTTC.

V is TRBV28 and J is TRBJ1-5; 7 bases align to TRBD1. This CDR3 contains 14 residues. V lost 6 bases and J lost 5; bases outside the gene matches: 7. Germline V gives CDR1 MDHEN, CDR2 SYDVKM. The CDR3 DNA reads as TGTGCCAGCAGGCCGGGACAGCGATATCAGCCCCAGCATTTT. It is translated as CASRPGQRYQPQHF.

This clone has just a few counts. The chain is built from TRBV18 and TRBJ1-3; D is possibly TRBD1 (5 bases). Germline CDR1 reads KGHSH; CDR2 reads LQKENI. Trimming removed 3 bases from V and 1 base from J, with 16 bases in between. This CDR3 has 17 residues. The DNA of the CDR3 is TGTGCCAGCTCACCTTCCACGGCCAGGGTTTCTGGAAACACCATATATTTT. Protein product: CASSPSTARVSGNTIYF.

Only one count was recorded for this clone. The chain combines TRBV7-2 with TRBJ2-3; D unresolved. Between the trimmed V and J ends, which lost 1 base and 2 bases, there was a span of 7 bases. This CDR3 has 14 amino acids. The germline gives CDR1 SGHTA, CDR2 FQGNSA. The CDR3 loop is CASSLGQVTDTQYF. In nucleotides, the CDR3 is TGTGCCAGCAGCTTAGGACAAGTCACAGATACGCAGTATTTT.

The count of this clone is one. The V and J genes are TRBV14 and TRBJ1-4, with 7 bases identical to TRBD1. The CDR3 extends over 18 amino acids. CDR1 and CDR2 from the germline V gene are SGHDN and FVKESK. The V and J ends lost 1 base and 3 bases, in that order; junction bases with no gene match: 11. CDR3 nucleotides: TGTGCCAGCAGCCAAGGTCCAGGGGGGTCCAGGGCTAATGAAAAACTGTTTTTT. Its translation is CASSQGPGGSRANEKLFF.

V and J are TRBV4-1 and TRBJ2-5; TRBD2 matches 11 bases. V lost 0 bases to trimming and J lost 5 bases; unmatched junction nucleotides: 5. Germline loops: CDR1 MGHRA, CDR2 YSYEKL. The CDR3 contains 16 residues. The CDR3 is CASSQDSGGVRETQYF. In DNA form, the CDR3 reads TGCGCCAGCAGCCAAGATAGCGGGGGGGTTCGGGAGACCCAGTACTTC.

The V call is TRBV6-2 or TRBV6-3, the J call TRBJ2-3; the match to TRBD2 covers 8 bases. CDR1 is MNHEY and CDR2 is SVGEGT in the germline V gene. The CDR3 loop spans 18 amino acids. V trimming: 6 bases; J trimming: 0 bases; junction bases outside the gene matches: 14. CDR3: CASSPRTSLPSSTDTQYF. The CDR3, as DNA: TGTGCCAGCAGCCCACGGACTAGCTTACCCTCTAGCACAGATACGCAGTATTTT.

This CDR3 is CASSPGTESYNEQFF. Here the CDR3 DNA reads TGTGCCAGCTCCCCCGGGACAGAGTCCTACAATGAGCAGTTCTTC. The gene calls are TRBV18 and TRBJ2-1, with 7 bases aligning to TRBD1. V lost 6 bases and J lost 1; bases outside the gene matches: 6. CDR3 size: 15 residues. The germline V gene has CDR1 KGHSH and CDR2 LQKENI.

The V call is TRBV10-1, the J call TRBJ1-5; D ambiguous. The CDR3 runs to 14 residues. Germline V CDR1 and CDR2: WNHNN, SYGVQD (reference sequence). Trimming took off 2 bases at V and 7 bases at J, with 12 bases between the two ends. The CDR3 here is CASSEGKPGQPQHF. CDR3 sequence (DNA): TGCGCCAGCAGTGAGGGGAAACCGGGGCAGCCCCAGCATTTT.